The 30 T cell receptor beta chains in this list originate from one sample, sequenced in a study of CD8+ T cells in alopecia areata. Extracted from the samples, RNA was reverse transcribed into cDNA to serve as the sequencing template. TCRdb's copy holds only in-frame clones and misses some; the assay was immunoSEQ multiplex PCR. The sample holds 140,000 to 150,000 clones; 85% to 90% are singletons and the top ten take roughly 16%. The source material was CD8+ T cells sorted from blood, sampled at week 0. These receptors were taken from a human donor with alopecia areata.

The chain couples TRBV7-8 to TRBJ1-6, with D tentatively TRBD1 (5 bases). Germline V gives CDR1 SGHVS, CDR2 FQNEAQ. The length of the CDR3 is 14 residues. Trimming stripped 3 bases from V and 10 bases from J, with 13 bases between. The CDR3 loop reads CASSFIGGRSPLHF. Here the CDR3 DNA reads TGTGCCAGCAGCTTTATCGGGGGGAGGTCACCCCTCCACTTT. Full variable domain (rest looked up from reference TRBV7-8 and TRBJ1-6): GAGVSQSPRYKVAKRGQDVALRCDPISGHVSLFWYQQALGQGPEFLTYFQNEAQLDKSGLPSDRFFAERPEGSVSTLKIQRTQQEDSAVYLCASSFIGGRSPLHFGNGTRLTVT.

The genes are TRBV27 and TRBJ2-7; TRBD1 or TRBD2 may be the D gene (5 bases each). The germline V gene has CDR1 MNHEY and CDR2 SMNVEV (reference sequence). This CDR3 has 13 residues. V lost 5 bases to trimming and J lost 7 bases, with 15 bases between them. CDR3 region: CASSPGPLGEQYF. The CDR3 nucleotides read TGTGCCAGCAGTCCGGGACCCTTGGGGGAGCAGTACTTC.

V usage is TRBV6-1 and J usage is TRBJ1-5; 9 nucleotides align to TRBD1. The V gene's germline CDR1 is MNHNS and CDR2 SASEGT. V was pared by 5 bases and J by 1 base, with 3 bases of the junction left unmatched. The CDR3 is 15 residues long. CDR3 amino acids: CASSKDRGSNQPQHF. CDR3 nucleotides: TGTGCCAGCAGTAAGGACAGGGGAAGCAATCAGCCCCAGCATTTT.

A few counts support this clone. The rearrangement uses TRBV5-1 and TRBJ2-7; 9 bases align to TRBD1. Per the germline V gene, CDR1 is SGHRS and CDR2 is YFSETQ. Losses at the gene ends were 3 bases for V and 3 bases for J; bases not matched to a gene: 4. The CDR3 runs to 14 residues. The CDR3: CASSWGTGIYEQYF. The DNA for the CDR3 is TGCGCCAGCAGCTGGGGGACAGGGATCTACGAGCAGTACTTC.

J is TRBJ2-7 and V is TRBV7-8; 8 bases are shared with TRBD1. Germline V gene lookup returns CDR1 SGHVS and CDR2 FQNEAQ. V gave up 5 bases and J gave up 6 bases; unmatched junction bases: 9. CDR3 length equals 14 residues. CDR3 region: CASSLGQGTPEQYF. The CDR3, as DNA: TGTGCCAGCAGCCTAGGACAGGGTACTCCCGAGCAGTACTTC.

The chain carries TRBV19 and TRBJ2-1; tentative D call: TRBD1 (6 bases). V was trimmed by 5 bases and J by 5 bases, leaving 13 bases between them. CDR1 is LNHDA, CDR2 SQIVND, per germline (reference sequence). The CDR3 extends over 14 amino acids. The CDR3 protein is CASSLNRVDNEQFF. In DNA form, the CDR3 reads TGTGCCAGTAGTTTGAACAGGGTGGACAATGAGCAGTTCTTC. The variable domain in full, completed from reference TRBV19 and TRBJ2-1, reads DGGITQSPKYLFRKEGQNVTLSCEQNLNHDAMYWYRQDPGQGLRLIYYSQIVNDFQKGDIAEGYSVSREKKESFPLTVTSAQKNPTAFYLCASSLNRVDNEQFFGPGTRLTVL.

V is TRBV6-1 and J is TRBJ2-3; 7 nucleotides align to TRBD2. With V trimmed by 1 base and J by 3 bases, 4 bases remained unmatched. Per germline, CDR1 MNHNS and CDR2 SASEGT. There are 15 residues in the CDR3. The CDR3 spells CASSEERGYTDTQYF. The CDR3 DNA follows: TGTGCCAGCAGTGAAGAGCGGGGATATACAGATACGCAGTATTTT.

This rearrangement joins TRBV4-1 to TRBJ2-2, with D perhaps TRBD2 (5 bases). The V gene's germline CDR1 is MGHRA and CDR2 YSYEKL. The CDR3 loop spans 11 amino acids. Trimming took 0 bases from V and 13 from J, leaving 6 bases between them. The CDR3 DNA sequence: TGCGCCAGCAGCCAAGATCGGGGGCTGTTTTTT. Its translation is CASSQDRGLFF.

The chain links TRBV7-9 to TRBJ2-1; TRBD2 is a possible D gene (5 bases). CDR1 is SEHNR, CDR2 FQNEAQ, per germline (reference sequence). This CDR3 spans 14 amino acids. The V end was cut by 3 bases, the J end by 4 bases, with 10 bases between. For the CDR3, the DNA is TGTGCCAGCAGCTTTGATGAGGGATACAATGAGCAGTTCTTC. It yields the protein CASSFDEGYNEQFF. Full variable domain (rest looked up from reference TRBV7-9 and TRBJ2-1): DTGVSQNPRHKITKRGQNVTFRCDPISEHNRLYWYRQTLGQGPEFLTYFQNEAQLEKSRLLSDRFSAERPKGSFSTLEIQRTEQGDSAMYLCASSFDEGYNEQFFGPGTRLTVL.

The chain has TRBV7-9 and TRBJ2-7; D gene ambiguous. Per germline, CDR1 SEHNR and CDR2 FQNEAQ (reference sequence). Trimming removed 5 bases from V and 2 bases from J, with 7 bases in between. This CDR3 contains 12 residues. The CDR3 spells CASSPIPYEQYF. In DNA form, the CDR3 reads TGTGCCAGCAGCCCGATCCCCTACGAGCAGTACTTC.

The chain employs TRBV7-9 and TRBJ1-1, with a weak D call TRBD1 (5 bases). V was shortened by 5 bases and J by 0 bases, with 13 bases between the two germline ends. Germline loops: CDR1 SEHNR, CDR2 FQNEAQ (reference sequence). The CDR3 is 15 amino acids. The CDR3 sequence: CASSGGSVMNTEAFF. In nucleotides, the CDR3 is TGTGCCAGCAGCGGGGGGAGTGTCATGAACACTGAAGCTTTCTTT.

The chain has TRBV29-1 and TRBJ2-5; 10 nucleotides line up with TRBD2. The CDR3 has 16 residues. Trimming at V came to 0 bases and at J to 3 bases, leaving 7 bases not matched to a gene. Germline lookup yields CDR1 SQVTM and CDR2 ANQGSEA. CDR3 nucleotide sequence: TGCAGCGTTGAAGATCTAGGGCTAGCGGGAGAAGAGACCCAGTACTTC. It codes for CSVEDLGLAGEETQYF.

V is TRBV30 and J is TRBJ2-3; the D gene is possibly TRBD2 (6 bases). V was clipped by 4 bases and J by 6 bases, with 8 bases between them. Germline-derived CDR1 and CDR2 are GTSNPN and SVGIG (reference sequence). The CDR3 contains 11 residues. CDR3 in DNA: TGTGCCTGGATGCGGGGCGATACGCAGTATTTT. The encoded protein is CAWMRGDTQYF.

The chain employs TRBV9 and TRBJ2-3; D is perhaps TRBD2 (6 bases). Germline V CDR1 and CDR2: SGDLS, YYNGEE. This CDR3 comprises 15 residues. V lost 4 bases and J lost 4, with 16 bases in between. The CDR3 sequence is CASSPPLGSADTQYF. The CDR3 DNA reads TGTGCCAGCAGCCCCCCCCTCGGGAGCGCAGATACGCAGTATTTT.

The chain combines TRBV6-5 with TRBJ2-2; 10 bases line up with TRBD2. Germline lookup yields CDR1 MNHEY and CDR2 SVGAGI. Unmatched junction bases numbered 7, after V lost 4 bases and J lost 5 bases. There are 16 residues in the CDR3. CDR3 sequence reads: CASSFRLAGDTGELFF. The CDR3 DNA follows: TGTGCCAGCAGTTTTCGGCTAGCGGGAGATACCGGGGAGCTGTTTTTT.

The chain links TRBV25-1 to TRBJ1-1, with a possible D match to TRBD1 (5 bases). The V gene lost 0 bases and the J gene lost 4 bases, with 9 bases spanning the gap. The CDR3 is 14 residues long. Germline CDR1 MGHDK, CDR2 SYGVNS. CDR3 region: CASSEYGHLTEAFF. For the CDR3, the DNA is TGTGCCAGCAGTGAATATGGACACCTCACTGAAGCTTTCTTT.

This clone was seen a handful of times. The rearrangement uses TRBV4-1 and TRBJ1-1; 9 bases are shared with TRBD1. Germline lookup yields CDR1 MGHRA and CDR2 YSYEKL. Unmatched junction bases numbered 8, after V lost 3 bases and J lost 0 bases. The CDR3 runs 17 residues. The CDR3 is CASSQRTGVDLNTEAFF. DNA of the CDR3: TGCGCCAGCAGCCAGAGGACAGGGGTGGACCTGAACACTGAAGCTTTCTTT.

The J gene is TRBJ2-7, the V gene TRBV7-9; a weak D match, TRBD2 (5 bases). This CDR3 has 12 residues. The V and J ends lost 3 bases and 5 bases respectively, with 8 bases between them. CDR1 and CDR2 from the germline V gene are SEHNR and FQNEAQ (reference sequence). This CDR3 reads CASSFGVNEQYF. CDR3 DNA: TGTGCCAGCAGCTTCGGGGTGAACGAGCAGTACTTC.

V is TRBV29-1 and J is TRBJ1-2; 7 nucleotides line up with TRBD1. The CDR3 loop spans 14 amino acids. The trim removed 2 bases at V and 0 bases at J, leaving 3 bases unmatched. CDR1 is SQVTM, CDR2 ANQGSEA, per germline. In DNA, the CDR3 is TGCAGCGTTGAAAAAGGGGGCGCTAACTATGGCTACACCTTC. It translates to CSVEKGGANYGYTF.

There are a few counts of this clone. This chain uses TRBV5-1 with TRBJ1-2, with 7 bases matching TRBD1. The germline gives CDR1 SGHRS, CDR2 YFSETQ. CDR3 length: 15 amino acids. V lost 0 bases to trimming and J lost 2 bases; unmatched junction nucleotides: 4. Here the CDR3 DNA reads TGCGCCAGCAGCTTGGTCGGACAGGAGAACTATGGCTACACCTTC. Protein: CASSLVGQENYGYTF.

V gene TRBV6-1 combines with J gene TRBJ1-4; D ambiguous. Trimming removed 3 bases from V and 0 bases from J, with 8 bases in between. This CDR3 has 15 residues. Germline V gives CDR1 MNHNS, CDR2 SASEGT. Here the CDR3 DNA reads TGTGCCAGCAGTGACTCTTGGTCAACTAATGAAAAACTGTTTTTT. It specifies CASSDSWSTNEKLFF.

The V call is TRBV21-1, the J call TRBJ2-1; TRBD1, as called in the table, went unchecked against the DNA. TRBV21-1 is listed as a pseudogene. This CDR3 has 15 amino acids. The CDR3 region is CASSTTGGIRIEQFF. The CDR3 nucleotides are TGTGCCAGCAGCACAACAGGGGGAATTCGTATTGAGCAGTTCTTC.

This clone was detected only once. The V gene is TRBV6-5, the J gene TRBJ2-1; 12 nucleotides match TRBD2. The CDR3 runs to 15 residues. The V and J ends lost 5 bases and 4 bases, in that order; junction bases with no gene match: 3. Germline values: CDR1 MNHEY, CDR2 SVGAGI. CDR3 in amino acids: CASSPSGRAYNEQFF. The CDR3, as DNA: TGTGCCAGCAGTCCTAGCGGGAGGGCGTACAATGAGCAGTTCTTC.

The chain combines TRBV7-9 with TRBJ2-1, with 8 bases identical to TRBD2. The J segment lost 6 bases and the V segment lost 2 bases, leaving 6 bases of the junction unmatched. Germline V CDR1 and CDR2: SEHNR, FQNEAQ (reference sequence). The CDR3 has 15 residues. The CDR3 DNA reads TGTGCCAGCAGCTTATCTGAGACTAGCGCCAATGAGCAGTTCTTC. Its translation: CASSLSETSANEQFF. Variable domain in full (rest from reference TRBV7-9 and TRBJ2-1): DTGVSQNPRHKITKRGQNVTFRCDPISEHNRLYWYRQTLGQGPEFLTYFQNEAQLEKSRLLSDRFSAERPKGSFSTLEIQRTEQGDSAMYLCASSLSETSANEQFFGPGTRLTVL.

The chain has TRBV6-5 and TRBJ1-5; D is uncertain. This CDR3 region has 13 residues. V lost 10 bases, J lost 3 bases, and 13 bases lay in between. The V gene's germline CDR1 is MNHEY and CDR2 SVGAGI. The CDR3 DNA is TGTGCCACCGCGGCGCTGAACAATCAGCCCCAGCATTTT. This gives the protein CATAALNNQPQHF.

The chain joins TRBV10-2 to TRBJ1-2; D not resolved. Trimming took 4 bases from V and 3 from J, leaving 12 bases between them. Germline CDR1 and CDR2: WSHSY and SAAADI. The CDR3 sequence is 14 residues long. The DNA of the CDR3 is TGCGCCAGCAGTGCCCCTGGACGGGACTATGGCTACACCTTC. Its protein is CASSAPGRDYGYTF.

The V call is TRBV5-5, the J call TRBJ2-7; a possible D gene is TRBD1 (5 bases). The CDR3 length is 15 residues. CDR1 is SGHKS, CDR2 YYEKEE, per germline (reference sequence). V lost 4 bases, J lost 4 bases, and 18 bases lay in between. The CDR3 sequence is CASSPWRGAQYEQYF. In nucleotides, the CDR3 is TGTGCCAGCAGCCCTTGGCGTGGGGCTCAGTACGAGCAGTACTTC.

This chain joins TRBV7-3 and TRBJ2-1; maybe TRBD1 (5 bases). The CDR3 is made up of 11 amino acids. Per germline, CDR1 SGHTA and CDR2 FQGTGA. V lost 6 bases to trimming and J lost 7 bases, with 7 bases between them. The CDR3 reads CASRAGNEQFF. The CDR3 nucleotides read TGTGCCAGCAGGGCAGGGAATGAGCAGTTCTTC.

A word on this clone: At the DNA level, this CDR3 is encoded by other sequences in the same sample as well. The chain carries TRBV9 and TRBJ2-7; D is tentatively TRBD1 or TRBD2 (6 bases each). The germline V and J ends were trimmed by 0 bases and 2 bases, with 9 bases remaining between them. Germline CDR1 SGDLS, CDR2 YYNGEE. The CDR3 is 14 amino acids. CDR3 sequence (DNA): TGTGCCAGCAGCGTAGGAGGGGGGACCTACGAGCAGTACTTC. Amino acids: CASSVGGGTYEQYF. Variable domain in full (rest from reference TRBV9 and TRBJ2-7): DSGVTQTPKHLITATGQRVTLRCSPRSGDLSVYWYQQSLDQGLQFLIQYYNGEERAKGNILERFSAQQFPDLHSELNLSSLELGDSALYFCASSVGGGTYEQYFGPGTRLTVT.

Here the CDR3 reads CSGKGLLPNQPQHF. The CDR3 DNA sequence: TGCAGCGGAAAAGGGCTACTTCCCAATCAGCCCCAGCATTTT. This rearrangement joins TRBV29-1 to TRBJ1-5; no definite D call. V lost 7 bases to trimming and J lost 3 bases, with 16 bases between them. The germline V gene has CDR1 SQVTM and CDR2 ANQGSEA. This CDR3 has 14 residues.